This entry concerns a single T cell receptor beta chain. No antigen is known for it. Extraction of roughly 2 micrograms of genomic DNA from cryopreserved PBMCs supplied material for TCR beta libraries. These data belong to a study of cytotoxic CD8 clonotypes in ibrutinib-treated CLL. General study findings and limits: There were few public clonotypes, and on treatment they contracted or stayed stable.

The method was immunoSEQ multiplex PCR; TCRdb's version includes in-frame clones alone and lacks a portion of them. The repertoire consists of about 140,000 clones, with approximately 90% occurring once and the leading ten covering 10% to 13%. The CDR3 runs 13 residues. Deletions cut 6 bases from V and 6 bases from J, with 16 bases between. Germline V lookup: CDR1 SGHDT, CDR2 YYEEEE. The receptor comes from a human donor with chronic lymphocytic leukemia. Sequencing was performed on PBMCs, taken after 12 months of ibrutinib treatment. The chain has TRBV5-6 and TRBJ2-7; tentative D call: TRBD1 (6 bases). The CDR3 DNA follows: TGTGCCAGCACCCGGGACACGGTCCTCGAGCAGTACTTC. As protein: CASTRDTVLEQYF. The whole variable domain, filled in from reference TRBV5-6 and TRBJ2-7, reads DAGVTQSPTHLIKTRGQQVTLRCSPKSGHDTVSWYQQALGQGPQFIFQYYEEEERQRGNFPDRFSGHQFPNYSSELNVNALLLGDSALYLCASTRDTVLEQYFGPGTRLTVT.